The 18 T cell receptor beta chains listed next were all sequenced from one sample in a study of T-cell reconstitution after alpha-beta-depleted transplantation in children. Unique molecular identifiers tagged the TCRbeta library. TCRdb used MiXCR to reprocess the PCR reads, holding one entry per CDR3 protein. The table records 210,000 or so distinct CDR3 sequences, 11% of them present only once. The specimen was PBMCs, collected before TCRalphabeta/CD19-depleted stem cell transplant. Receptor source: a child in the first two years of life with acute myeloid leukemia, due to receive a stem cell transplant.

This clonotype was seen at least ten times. The CDR3, as DNA: TGCGCCAGCAGCCAAAGGGGCCCCTTTGCCGAGCAGTACTTC. Translated, it gives CASSQRGPFAEQYF. The chain joins TRBV4-3 to TRBJ2-7, with D possibly TRBD1 on 5 matching bases. V lost 2 bases, J lost 6 bases, and 14 bases lay in between. The length of the CDR3 is 14 residues. Germline V gene sequence: CDR1 LGHNA, CDR2 YSLEER.

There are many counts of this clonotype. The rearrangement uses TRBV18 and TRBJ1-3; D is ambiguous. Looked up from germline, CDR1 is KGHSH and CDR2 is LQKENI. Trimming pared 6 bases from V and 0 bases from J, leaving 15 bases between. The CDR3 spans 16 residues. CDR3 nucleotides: TGTGCCAGCTCGCCCATCCTGAGTAACTCTGGAAACACCATATATTTT. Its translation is CASSPILSNSGNTIYF.

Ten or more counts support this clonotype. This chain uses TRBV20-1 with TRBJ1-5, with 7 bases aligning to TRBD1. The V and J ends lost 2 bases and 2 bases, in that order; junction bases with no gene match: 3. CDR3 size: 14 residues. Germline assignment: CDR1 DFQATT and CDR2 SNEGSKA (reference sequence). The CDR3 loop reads CSARSTGGNQPQHF. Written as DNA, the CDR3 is TGCAGTGCTAGATCTACAGGGGGCAATCAGCCCCAGCATTTT.

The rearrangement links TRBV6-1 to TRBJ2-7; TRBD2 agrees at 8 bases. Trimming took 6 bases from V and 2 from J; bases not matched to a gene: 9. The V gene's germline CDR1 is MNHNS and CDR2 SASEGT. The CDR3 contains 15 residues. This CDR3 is CASSRGGGAAYEQYF. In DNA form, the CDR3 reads TGTGCCAGCAGCCGGGGGGGCGGGGCGGCCTACGAGCAGTACTTC.

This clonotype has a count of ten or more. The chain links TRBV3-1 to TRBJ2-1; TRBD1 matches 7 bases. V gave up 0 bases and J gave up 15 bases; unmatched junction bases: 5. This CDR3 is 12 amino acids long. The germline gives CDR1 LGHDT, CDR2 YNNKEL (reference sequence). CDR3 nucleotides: TGTGCCAGCAGCCAAGAAGGGGGACAGCGGTTCTTC. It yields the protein CASSQEGGQRFF.

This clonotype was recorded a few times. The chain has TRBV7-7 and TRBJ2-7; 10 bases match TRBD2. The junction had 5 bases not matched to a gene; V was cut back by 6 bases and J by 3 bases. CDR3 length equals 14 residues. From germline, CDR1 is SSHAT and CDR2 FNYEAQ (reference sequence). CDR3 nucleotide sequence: TGTGCCAGCAGTCAGCGGGAGGGCCTCTACGAGCAGTACTTC. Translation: CASSQREGLYEQYF.

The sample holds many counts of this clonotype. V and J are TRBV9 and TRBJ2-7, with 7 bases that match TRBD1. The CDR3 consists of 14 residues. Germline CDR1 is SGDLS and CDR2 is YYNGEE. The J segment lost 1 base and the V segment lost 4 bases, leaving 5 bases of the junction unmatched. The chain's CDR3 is CASSLTGASYEQYF. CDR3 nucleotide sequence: TGTGCCAGCAGCTTAACAGGGGCATCCTACGAGCAGTACTTC.

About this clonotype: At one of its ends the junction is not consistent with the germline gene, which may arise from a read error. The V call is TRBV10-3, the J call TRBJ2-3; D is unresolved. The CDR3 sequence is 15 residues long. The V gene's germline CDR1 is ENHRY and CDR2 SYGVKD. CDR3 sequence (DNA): TGTGCCTTCAGTTATACGCCGGGCAGCACAGATACGCAGTATTTT. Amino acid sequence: CAFSYTPGSTDTQYF.

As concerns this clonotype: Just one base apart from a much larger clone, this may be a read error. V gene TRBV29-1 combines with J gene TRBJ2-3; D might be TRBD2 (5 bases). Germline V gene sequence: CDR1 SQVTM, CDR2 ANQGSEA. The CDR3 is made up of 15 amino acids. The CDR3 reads CSVEYRPSSPDTHYF. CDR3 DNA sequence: TGCAGCGTTGAATATCGGCCTAGCAGTCCAGATACGCATTATTTT.

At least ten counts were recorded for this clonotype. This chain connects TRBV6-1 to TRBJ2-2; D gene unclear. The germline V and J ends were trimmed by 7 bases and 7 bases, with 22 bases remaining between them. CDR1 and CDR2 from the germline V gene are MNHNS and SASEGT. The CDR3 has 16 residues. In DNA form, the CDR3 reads TGTGCCAGCACCGTCACGAGGTCGACATCCGTCGGGGAGCTGTTTTTT. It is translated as CASTVTRSTSVGELFF.

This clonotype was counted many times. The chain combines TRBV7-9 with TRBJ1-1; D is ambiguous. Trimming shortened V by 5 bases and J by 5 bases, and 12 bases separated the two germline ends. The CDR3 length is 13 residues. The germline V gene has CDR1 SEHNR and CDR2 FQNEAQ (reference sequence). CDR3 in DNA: TGTGCCAGCAGCCCATACCCGGGGACTGAAGCTTTCTTT. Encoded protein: CASSPYPGTEAFF.

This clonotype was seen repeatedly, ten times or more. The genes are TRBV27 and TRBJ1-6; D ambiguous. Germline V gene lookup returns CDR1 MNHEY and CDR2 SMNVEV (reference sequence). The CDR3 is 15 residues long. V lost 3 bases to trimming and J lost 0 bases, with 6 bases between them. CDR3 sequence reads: CASSLWSSYNSPLHF. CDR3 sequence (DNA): TGTGCCAGCAGTTTGTGGAGCTCCTATAATTCACCCCTCCACTTT.

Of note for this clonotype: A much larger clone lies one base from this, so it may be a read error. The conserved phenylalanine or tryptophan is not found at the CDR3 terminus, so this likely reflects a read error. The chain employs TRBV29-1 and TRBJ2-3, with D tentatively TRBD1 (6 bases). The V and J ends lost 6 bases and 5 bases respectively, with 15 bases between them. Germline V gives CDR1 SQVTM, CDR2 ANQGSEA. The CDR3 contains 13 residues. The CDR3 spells CSVSQGIGDTQYY. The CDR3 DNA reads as TGCAGCGTGAGTCAGGGGATCGGAGATACGCAGTATTAT.

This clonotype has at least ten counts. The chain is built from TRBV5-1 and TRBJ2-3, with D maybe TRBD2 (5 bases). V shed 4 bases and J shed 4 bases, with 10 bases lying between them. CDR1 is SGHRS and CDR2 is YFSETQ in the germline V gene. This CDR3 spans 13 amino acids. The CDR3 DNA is TGCGCCAGCAGCCCTGCCGGGGCAGATACGCAGTATTTT. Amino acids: CASSPAGADTQYF.

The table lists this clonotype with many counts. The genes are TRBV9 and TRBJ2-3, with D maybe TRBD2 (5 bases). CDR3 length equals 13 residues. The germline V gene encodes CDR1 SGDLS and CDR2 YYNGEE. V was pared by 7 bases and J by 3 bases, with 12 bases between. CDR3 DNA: TGTGCCAGCGGGGTGAGCGGAACAGATACGCAGTATTTT. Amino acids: CASGVSGTDTQYF.

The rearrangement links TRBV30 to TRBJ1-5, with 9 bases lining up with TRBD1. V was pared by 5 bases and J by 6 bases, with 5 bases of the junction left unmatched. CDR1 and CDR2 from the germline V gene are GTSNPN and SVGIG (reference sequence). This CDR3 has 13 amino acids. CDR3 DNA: TGTGCCTGGGGGACAGGGTTTGGTCAGCCCCAGCATTTT. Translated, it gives CAWGTGFGQPQHF.

CDR3 bases: TGTGCCAGCAGTGAAAACAGGGGGCGGACAGATACGCAGTATTTT. It yields the protein CASSENRGRTDTQYF. This chain connects TRBV6-1 to TRBJ2-3; 9 nucleotides match TRBD1. This CDR3 comprises 15 residues. V lost 2 bases and J lost 3; bases outside the gene matches: 3. Germline loops: CDR1 MNHNS, CDR2 SASEGT.

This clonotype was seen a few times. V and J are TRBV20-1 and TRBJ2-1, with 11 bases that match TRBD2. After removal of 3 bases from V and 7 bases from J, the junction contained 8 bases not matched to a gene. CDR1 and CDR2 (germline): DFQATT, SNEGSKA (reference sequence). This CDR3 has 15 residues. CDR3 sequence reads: CSARFSGRAGNEQFF. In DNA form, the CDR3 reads TGCAGTGCTAGGTTTAGCGGGAGGGCCGGGAATGAGCAGTTCTTC.